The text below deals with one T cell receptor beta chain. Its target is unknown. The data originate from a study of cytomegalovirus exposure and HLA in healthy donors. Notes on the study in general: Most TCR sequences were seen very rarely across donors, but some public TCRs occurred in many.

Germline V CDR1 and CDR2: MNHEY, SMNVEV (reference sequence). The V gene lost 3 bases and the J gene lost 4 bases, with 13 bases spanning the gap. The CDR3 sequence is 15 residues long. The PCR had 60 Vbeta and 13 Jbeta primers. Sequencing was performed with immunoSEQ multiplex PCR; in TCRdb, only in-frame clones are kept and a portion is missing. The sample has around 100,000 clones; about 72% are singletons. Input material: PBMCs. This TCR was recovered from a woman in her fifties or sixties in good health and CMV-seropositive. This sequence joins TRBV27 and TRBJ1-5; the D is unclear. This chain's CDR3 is CASSFGGQNNQPQHF. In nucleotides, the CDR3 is TGTGCCAGCAGTTTCGGAGGGCAAAATAATCAGCCCCAGCATTTT.